Below are 28 T cell receptor beta chains sequenced from a single sample in a study of Graves' ophthalmopathy and Graves' hyperthyroidism. Beta-chain TCR CDR3 regions were amplified from RNA transcripts. The first-round RT-PCR employed HTBI primers together with the Qiagen OneStep RT-PCR kit. A multiplex PCR was then performed as the second round. TCRdb called the multiplex PCR reads again in MiXCR, with one record for every CDR3 protein. The sample includes about 1.2 million distinct CDR3 sequences, 35% to 45% of them seen just once. The sample was peripheral blood or thyroid tissue (not recorded which). These receptors were taken from an adult man with Graves' hyperthyroidism.

J is TRBJ1-2 and V is TRBV10-2, with D possibly being TRBD1 (6 bases). The CDR3 loop spans 15 amino acids. The V gene lost 2 bases and the J gene lost 6 bases, with 16 bases spanning the gap. The V gene's germline CDR1 is WSHSY and CDR2 SAAADI. The CDR3 DNA reads TGCGCCAGCAGTGAGCCGGACAGCAGTTTTGATGGCTACACCTTC. Its protein is CASSEPDSSFDGYTF.

With regard to this clonotype: This may come from a read error, since a much larger clone is one base off. V usage is TRBV9 and J usage is TRBJ2-5; D is possibly TRBD1 or TRBD2 (6 bases each). The CDR3 has 14 amino acids. The V end lost 5 bases, the J end lost 9 bases, and 20 bases lay between the germline ends. Germline-derived CDR1 and CDR2 are SGDLS and YYNGEE. CDR3 loop: CASRPGGGTKAQYF. The DNA for the CDR3 is TGTGCCAGCAGGCCCGGGGGCGGGACGAAGGCCCAGTACTTC.

This clonotype was seen repeatedly, ten times or more. The V and J genes are TRBV7-9 and TRBJ2-7; 7 bases map to TRBD2. Germline CDR1 SEHNR, CDR2 FQNEAQ (reference sequence). The CDR3 sequence is 14 residues long. The V segment lost 5 bases and the J segment 5 bases; nucleotides outside the gene matches: 9. The CDR3 DNA follows: TGTGCCAGCAGCCGACGGGGGGACGGAGACGAGCAGTACTTC. This codes for CASSRRGDGDEQYF.

The CDR3 protein is CASSQVEGGTGELFF. CDR3 DNA sequence: TGCGCCAGCAGCCAAGTGGAGGGGGGGACCGGGGAGCTGTTTTTT. This chain joins TRBV10-1 and TRBJ2-2; weak D call: TRBD2 (7 bases). Germline CDR1 WNHNN, CDR2 SYGVQD (reference sequence). Trimming left V 6 bases short and J 5 bases short, with 16 bases between. The CDR3 contains 15 residues.

J is TRBJ2-5 and V is TRBV3-1, with D perhaps matching TRBD2 (5 bases). Germline assignment: CDR1 LGHDT and CDR2 YNNKEL (reference sequence). V was pared by 0 bases and J by 5 bases, with 13 bases between. The CDR3 length is 15 residues. CDR3 amino acids: CASSQDRTYQETQYF. DNA of the CDR3: TGTGCCAGCAGCCAAGATAGGACTTATCAGGAGACCCAGTACTTC.

This sequence joins TRBV20-1 and TRBJ1-6; D unclear. V lost 5 bases and J 10 bases, leaving 18 bases between the germline ends. The germline gives CDR1 DFQATT, CDR2 SNEGSKA (reference sequence). This CDR3 has 14 amino acids. In DNA, the CDR3 is TGCAGTGCTGAGGGTCGGGTCGGGAGGTCACCCCTCCACTTT. Protein sequence: CSAEGRVGRSPLHF.

This clonotype has ten or more counts. The rearrangement joins TRBV7-3 to TRBJ2-5; TRBD2 matches 8 bases. The CDR3 totals 15 residues. Looked up from germline, CDR1 is SGHTA and CDR2 is FQGTGA. J lost 3 bases, V lost 2 bases, and 5 bases had no gene match. The CDR3 DNA sequence: TGTGCCAGCAGCTTAGGCGCGGGGGGCGAAGAGACCCAGTACTTC. Protein product: CASSLGAGGEETQYF.

V and J are TRBV28 and TRBJ2-7; D remains ambiguous. V was trimmed by 7 bases and J by 3 bases, leaving 7 bases between them. Germline V gene sequence: CDR1 MDHEN, CDR2 SYDVKM. CDR3 length equals 11 residues. Here the CDR3 DNA reads TGTGCCAGCATGAGGCTCTACGAGCAGTACTTC. Translated, it gives CASMRLYEQYF.

J is TRBJ2-5 and V is TRBV5-6; no clear D. The V end lost 4 bases, the J end lost 1 base, and 14 bases lay between the germline ends. Germline V gene sequence: CDR1 SGHDT, CDR2 YYEEEE. This CDR3 has 15 residues. The CDR3 DNA is TGTGCCAGCAGCCATTTACAGAGATCCCAAGAGACCCAGTACTTC. Protein product: CASSHLQRSQETQYF.

This clonotype was counted ten times or more. This chain joins TRBV7-3 and TRBJ2-2, with TRBD2 matching over 8 bases. Germline CDR1 reads SGHTA; CDR2 reads FQGTGA. Trimming cost V 2 bases and J 8 bases; bases outside gene matches: 13. This CDR3 has 17 residues. The CDR3 DNA follows: TGTGCCAGCAGCTTAGGGCACAGCGGGAGAACTACGGGGGAGCTGTTTTTT. Residues: CASSLGHSGRTTGELFF.

This clonotype was counted a few times. The rearrangement links TRBV6-5 to TRBJ2-7; 8 bases agree with TRBD2. V dropped 5 bases and J dropped 6; count of bases not matched to a gene: 12. Germline CDR1 and CDR2: MNHEY and SVGAGI. The CDR3 is 15 amino acids. DNA of the CDR3: TGTGCCAGCAGTCAAACGGGAGGGCCGCGTATCGAGCAGTACTTC. Translated: CASSQTGGPRIEQYF.

The CDR3 nucleotides are TGTGCCAGCGCCAATGGCGGGATAGCAGGAGAGACACAGCATTTT. Amino acid sequence: CASANGGIAGETQHF. The J gene is TRBJ1-5, the V gene TRBV7-9; D call uncertain. The germline V gene has CDR1 SEHNR and CDR2 FQNEAQ (reference sequence). The CDR3 runs to 15 residues. Trimming took 8 bases from V and 13 from J, leaving 27 bases between them.

J is TRBJ1-4 and V is TRBV6-1; 7 bases line up with TRBD1. Germline V CDR1 and CDR2: MNHNS, SASEGT. J gave up 6 bases and V 7 bases, and 5 bases lay outside the gene matches. This CDR3 is 13 amino acids long. The CDR3 is CASNKGAYEKLFF. In nucleotides, the CDR3 is TGTGCCAGCAACAAGGGGGCATATGAAAAACTGTTTTTT.

The CDR3 region has the DNA TGTGCCAGCAGCTTAGGGGCGCTCAACGAGCAGTACTTC. Translation gives CASSLGALNEQYF. This rearrangement joins TRBV7-2 to TRBJ2-7; D is unresolved. From germline, CDR1 is SGHTA and CDR2 FQGNSA. The CDR3 contains 13 residues. V was trimmed by 1 base and J by 5 bases, leaving 9 bases between them.

The table lists this clonotype with many counts. The chain couples TRBV20-1 to TRBJ1-2; 10 bases map to TRBD1. Germline V lookup: CDR1 DFQATT, CDR2 SNEGSKA (reference sequence). The CDR3 contains 13 residues. V dropped 2 bases and J dropped 8; count of bases not matched to a gene: 5. CDR3 DNA: TGCAGTGCTAGACGACAGGGGGCAGTAGGCTACACCTTC. Protein product: CSARRQGAVGYTF.

This clonotype was recorded only once. This CDR3 fails to terminate in the conserved phenylalanine or tryptophan, so it likely reflects a read error. No DNA is shown, since the ends of the CDR3 on it are uncertain; the CDR3 is the one TCRdb lists. V is TRBV7-2 and J is TRBJ2-6; the tabulated D call, TRBD1, remains unverified against the DNA. The CDR3 numbers 20 amino acids, ends counted. Germline loops: CDR1 SGHTA, CDR2 FQGNSA. The CDR3 region is CASSPRRHRDHESGANVLVL.

This clonotype was seen at least ten times. V is TRBV9 and J is TRBJ2-7; perhaps TRBD1 as D (6 bases). This CDR3 spans 16 amino acids. The V end was cut by 3 bases, the J end by 4 bases, with 20 bases between. Germline CDR1 is SGDLS and CDR2 is YYNGEE. CDR3 sequence (DNA): TGTGCCAGCAGCGGAACTACAGGGAGTTTGACATACGAGCAGTACTTC. The encoded protein is CASSGTTGSLTYEQYF.

In its sample, this clonotype was seen a few times. The genes are TRBV5-1 and TRBJ1-4; D is unresolved. CDR1 and CDR2 (germline): SGHRS, YFSETQ. The length of the CDR3 is 16 residues. Trimming shortened V by 0 bases and J by 0 bases, and 9 bases separated the two germline ends. The CDR3 DNA reads as TGCGCCAGCAGCTTGGTTTTCAGAGCAACTAATGAAAAACTGTTTTTT. It is translated as CASSLVFRATNEKLFF.

The chain links TRBV10-3 to TRBJ2-7, with D possibly matching TRBD1 (5 bases). V was shortened by 10 bases and J by 5 bases, with 18 bases between the two germline ends. CDR1 is ENHRY, CDR2 SYGVKD, per germline. The CDR3 length is 13 residues. CDR3 in DNA: TGTGCCACCGCCCAGGGATCGCCCCACGAGCAGTACTTC. The encoded protein is CATAQGSPHEQYF.

The chain employs TRBV7-2 and TRBJ1-5, with 8 nucleotides matching TRBD1. This CDR3 is built from 17 residues. With 8 bases clipped from V and 1 base from J, the junction kept 13 bases outside the gene matches. The germline CDR1 and CDR2 sequences are SGHTA and FQGNSA. CDR3 protein: CASSPGTGGISNQPQHF. For the CDR3, the DNA is TGTGCCAGCTCCCCCGGGACAGGCGGCATAAGCAATCAGCCCCAGCATTTT.

A few counts support this clonotype. J is TRBJ1-4 and V is TRBV15, with D uncertain. Deletions cut 3 bases from V and 7 bases from J, with 12 bases between. This CDR3 is 14 amino acids long. CDR1 is LNHNV, CDR2 YYDKDF, per germline (reference sequence). CDR3 in amino acids: CATSSEVMGEKLFF. CDR3 DNA: TGTGCCACCAGCAGCGAAGTGATGGGTGAAAAACTGTTTTTT.

This clonotype was counted ten times or more. The chain couples TRBV12-3 or TRBV12-4 to TRBJ2-7; 7 bases match TRBD1. The CDR3 runs 14 residues. J was trimmed by 7 bases and V by 6 bases; bases with no gene match: 12. The CDR3 bases are TGTGCCAGCAGCCACAGGGGCCGCACGGAGGAGCAGTACTTC. Encoded protein: CASSHRGRTEEQYF.

The chain has TRBV4-2 and TRBJ2-7; 13 bases are a match to TRBD2. This CDR3 has 17 residues. Germline loops: CDR1 LGHNA, CDR2 YNFKEQ. The junction had 8 bases not matched to a gene; V was cut back by 5 bases and J by 1 base. CDR3 DNA sequence: TGTGCCAGCAGCTTATGGACTAGCGGGAGTGGGTCCTACGAGCAGTACTTC. Amino acids: CASSLWTSGSGSYEQYF.

This clonotype was recorded a few times. The rearrangement links TRBV5-1 to TRBJ2-2; D is uncertain. The germline V gene has CDR1 SGHRS and CDR2 YFSETQ. This CDR3 contains 16 residues. The V end was cut by 0 bases, the J end by 3 bases, with 12 bases between. DNA for the CDR3: TGCGCCAGCAGCTTGGCCTCCAACATTTACACCGGGGAGCTGTTTTTT. It translates to CASSLASNIYTGELFF.

About this clonotype itself: This is likely a read error, given that the CDR3 carries no conserved phenylalanine or tryptophan at its end. This chain links TRBV7-3 with TRBJ2-7; D is tentatively TRBD1 or TRBD2 (6 bases each). CDR1 and CDR2 from the germline V gene are SGHTA and FQGTGA. The CDR3 runs 14 residues. CDR3 residues: CASGLGGQAYEQYL. For the CDR3, the DNA is TGTGCCAGCGGCTTAGGGGGGCAGGCCTACGAGCAGTACCTC.

Notes on this clonotype: A much larger clone is a single base away; this may be a read error. The CDR3: CAIAPGVGTGDRGQEIQYF. The DNA of the CDR3 is TGTGCCATAGCCCCGGGTGTCGGGACAGGGGATCGGGGCCAAGAGATCCAGTACTTC. The chain carries TRBV10-3 and TRBJ2-5, with 10 bases aligning to TRBD1. This CDR3 is 19 amino acids long. CDR1 ENHRY and CDR2 SYGVKD come from the germline V gene.

A word on this clonotype: One end of the junction is discordant with germline, which a read error may explain. The chain couples TRBV7-8 to TRBJ2-6, with a weak D call TRBD1 (6 bases). The CDR3 has 13 residues. Germline V CDR1 and CDR2: SGHVS, FQNEAQ. In DNA, the CDR3 is TGTGCCAGCAGGAGCCCAGGGGTCAACGTCCTGACTTTC. The encoded protein is CASRSPGVNVLTF.

This clonotype was seen many times. This chain uses TRBV2 with TRBJ2-7; TRBD1 aligns across 8 bases. Trimming at V came to 3 bases and at J to 5 bases, leaving 6 bases not matched to a gene. This CDR3 is 14 amino acids long. Looked up from germline, CDR1 is SNHLY and CDR2 is FYNNEI. CDR3 protein: CASSDWDRIHEQYF. The CDR3 DNA follows: TGTGCCAGCAGTGATTGGGACAGGATCCACGAGCAGTACTTC.